Listed here are 15 T cell receptor beta chains from one sample, sequenced in a study of Ad26.COV2.S vaccination and SARS-CoV-2 variants. Repertoires were generated with immunoSEQ multiplex PCR, while TCRdb's copy carries only in-frame clones and drops some. The repertoire holds more than 250,000 clones, about 90% seen once, with about 3.1% in the top ten. Treatment: some 19 received Ad26.COV2.S at low or high dose, single or two shots; roughly five received placebo; per-sample allocation not given. Samples were taken on day 63 after the first vaccine or placebo injection. Specimen: peripheral blood, collected in a trial of Ad26.COV2.S vaccine versus placebo. All receptors come from a person between 18 and 65 years old who received the Ad26.COV2.S COVID-19 vaccine or a placebo.

The V and J genes are TRBV5-4 and TRBJ2-1; D is possibly TRBD2 (5 bases). Germline V gene sequence: CDR1 SGHNT, CDR2 YYREEE (reference sequence). Trimming pared 1 base from V and 1 base from J, leaving 12 bases between. This CDR3 region has 16 residues. The chain's CDR3 is CASSLSGVLSYNEQFF. As DNA, the CDR3 is TGTGCCAGCAGCTTGTCCGGGGTTCTATCCTACAATGAGCAGTTCTTC.

The chain is built from TRBV6-5 and TRBJ2-1, with 9 bases matching TRBD2. Per the germline V gene, CDR1 is MNHEY and CDR2 is SVGAGI. The V and J ends lost 6 bases and 8 bases, in that order; junction bases with no gene match: 11. The CDR3 loop spans 15 amino acids. CDR3 nucleotides: TGTGCCAGCAGGGTTCAGCGCGGGAGGGCCGATGAGCAGTTCTTC. Its translation is CASRVQRGRADEQFF.

The rearrangement links TRBV3-1 (or the pseudogene TRBV3-2) to TRBJ2-1; 8 bases agree with TRBD2. Trimming at V came to 1 base and at J to 7 bases, leaving 3 bases not matched to a gene. The CDR3 covers 14 residues. Germline V gene sequence: CDR1 LGHDT, CDR2 YNNKEL (reference sequence). As DNA, the CDR3 is TGTGCCAGCAGCCAAGCGGGGGGGAGTAATGAGCAGTTCTTC. It codes for CASSQAGGSNEQFF.

The sample holds one count of this clone. The chain carries TRBV27 and TRBJ2-7, with a possible D match to TRBD1 (6 bases). Trimming shortened V by 6 bases and J by 0 bases, and 9 bases separated the two germline ends. The CDR3 loop spans 13 amino acids. Germline V gene sequence: CDR1 MNHEY, CDR2 SMNVEV (reference sequence). The DNA of the CDR3 is TGTGCCAGCAGATTGGGACACTCCTACGAGCAGTACTTC. It translates to CASRLGHSYEQYF.

V usage is TRBV7-2 and J usage is TRBJ1-3; D is ambiguous. Germline V gene lookup returns CDR1 SGHTA and CDR2 FQGNSA. The CDR3 totals 12 residues. Trimming shortened V by 1 base and J by 4 bases, and 2 bases separated the two germline ends. CDR3 sequence (DNA): TGTGCCAGCAGCTTAGAGGGAAACACCATATATTTT. It translates to CASSLEGNTIYF.

The chain uses TRBV2 and TRBJ1-4, with D hard to call. V was cut by 2 bases and J by 5 bases, with 12 bases left in between. CDR1 and CDR2 (germline): SNHLY, FYNNEI. CDR3 length: 15 residues. The DNA of the CDR3 is TGTGCCAGCAGTGAACTGAGGTTTAAAAATGAAAAACTGTTTTTT. It yields the protein CASSELRFKNEKLFF.

This clone has more than one count but fewer than ten. This chain links TRBV6-6 with TRBJ1-2; D is ambiguous. The V gene lost 6 bases and the J gene lost 5 bases, with 16 bases spanning the gap. The CDR3 contains 14 residues. Germline CDR1 reads MNHNY; CDR2 reads SVGAGI (reference sequence). The CDR3 spells CASRPGLDTYGYTF. CDR3 bases: TGTGCCAGCAGGCCGGGCCTCGACACTTATGGCTACACCTTC.

This chain links TRBV2 with TRBJ2-7; D is ambiguous. Germline CDR1 SNHLY, CDR2 FYNNEI. The CDR3 extends over 14 amino acids. Trimming removed 2 bases from V and 4 bases from J, with 12 bases in between. The CDR3 here is CASSEQLGRYEQYF. The CDR3, as DNA: TGTGCCAGCAGTGAACAGCTCGGGCGGTACGAGCAGTACTTC.

The chain combines TRBV2 with TRBJ2-3, with 15 positions matching TRBD2. Germline trimming cut 6 bases from V and 0 bases from J; bases unmatched to any gene: 7. This CDR3 is built from 18 residues. In germline, CDR1 is SNHLY, CDR2 FYNNEI. CDR3 in DNA: TGTGCCAGCAGAGGACTAGCGGGGGGGCTTTTCAGCACAGATACGCAGTATTTT. This gives the protein CASRGLAGGLFSTDTQYF.

This chain links TRBV10-1 with TRBJ2-5, with TRBD2 matching 7 bases. The germline V gene encodes CDR1 WNHNN and CDR2 SYGVQD (reference sequence). Losses at the gene ends were 6 bases for V and 5 bases for J; bases not matched to a gene: 9. The CDR3 covers 14 residues. The CDR3 is CASRTASGRETQYF. The CDR3 DNA is TGCGCCAGCAGGACTGCTAGCGGTCGGGAGACCCAGTACTTC.

V and J are TRBV7-2 and TRBJ2-3; TRBD2 aligns across 7 bases. The CDR3 has 15 amino acids. V lost 1 base to trimming and J lost 5 bases; unmatched junction nucleotides: 6. The germline V gene has CDR1 SGHTA and CDR2 FQGNSA. The CDR3 sequence: CASSLGGGLKDTQYF. In DNA form, the CDR3 reads TGTGCCAGCAGCTTAGGGGGAGGGCTGAAAGATACGCAGTATTTT.

V and J are TRBV7-9 and TRBJ1-3; D unclear. Trimming stripped 6 bases from V and 0 bases from J, with 6 bases between. Germline CDR1 reads SEHNR; CDR2 reads FQNEAQ (reference sequence). The CDR3 spans 13 residues. The CDR3 region has the DNA TGTGCCAGCAGGCAGGCCTCTGGAAACACCATATATTTT. Its protein product is CASRQASGNTIYF. The variable domain in full, completed from reference TRBV7-9 and TRBJ1-3, reads DTGVSQNPRHKITKRGQNVTFRCDPISEHNRLYWYRQTLGQGPEFLTYFQNEAQLEKSRLLSDRFSAERPKGSFSTLEIQRTEQGDSAMYLCASRQASGNTIYFGEGSWLTVV.

The chain is built from TRBV28 and TRBJ1-1; D is unresolved. V was cut by 5 bases and J by 0 bases, with 13 bases left in between. This CDR3 has 15 amino acids. Germline values: CDR1 MDHEN, CDR2 SYDVKM. The CDR3 coding sequence is TGTGCCAGCAGTCCCATAAAGGGCTTGAACACTGAAGCTTTCTTT. As protein: CASSPIKGLNTEAFF.

This CDR3 is CASSPRLAGEETQYF. CDR3 nucleotides: TGTGCCAGCAGCCCCCGACTAGCGGGAGAAGAGACCCAGTACTTC. The V gene is TRBV7-9, the J gene TRBJ2-5; 12 bases agree with TRBD2. The CDR3 runs 15 residues. V was clipped by 5 bases and J by 3 bases; unmatched bases: 4. Germline CDR1 is SEHNR and CDR2 is FQNEAQ (reference sequence). The full variable domain, in which reference TRBV7-9 and TRBJ2-5 provide the parts outside the CDR3, is DTGVSQNPRHKITKRGQNVTFRCDPISEHNRLYWYRQTLGQGPEFLTYFQNEAQLEKSRLLSDRFSAERPKGSFSTLEIQRTEQGDSAMYLCASSPRLAGEETQYFGPGTRLLVL.

This clone was recorded once. In DNA, the CDR3 is TGTGCCAGCAGAGCCAGACAGGGAAGGGGCAATCAGCCCCAGCATTTT. Amino acid sequence: CASRARQGRGNQPQHF. The V and J genes are TRBV2 and TRBJ1-5, with 7 bases lining up with TRBD1. In germline, CDR1 is SNHLY, CDR2 FYNNEI. V lost 6 bases, J lost 2 bases, and 10 bases stayed unmatched. This CDR3 has 16 residues.